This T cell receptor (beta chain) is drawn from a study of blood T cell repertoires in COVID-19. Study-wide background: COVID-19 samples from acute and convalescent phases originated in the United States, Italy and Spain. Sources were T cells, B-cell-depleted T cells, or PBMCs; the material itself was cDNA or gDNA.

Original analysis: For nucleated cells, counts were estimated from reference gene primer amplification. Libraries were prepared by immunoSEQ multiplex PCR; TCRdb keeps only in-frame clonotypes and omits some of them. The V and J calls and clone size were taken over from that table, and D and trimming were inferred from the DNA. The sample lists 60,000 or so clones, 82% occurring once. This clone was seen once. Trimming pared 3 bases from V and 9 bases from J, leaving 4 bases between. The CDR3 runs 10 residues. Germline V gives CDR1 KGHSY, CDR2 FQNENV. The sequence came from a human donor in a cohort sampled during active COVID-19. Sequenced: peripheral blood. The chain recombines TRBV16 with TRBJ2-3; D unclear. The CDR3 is CASSHRTQYF. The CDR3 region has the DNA TGTGCCAGCAGCCACCGGACGCAGTATTTT.